What follows are 14 T cell receptor beta chains derived from one specimen sequenced in a study of type 1 regulatory T cells. TCRdb used MiXCR to reprocess the reads, holding one entry per CDR3 protein. Among around 69,000 distinct CDR3 sequences listed, about 62% were seen once. Their recognized antigens are unknown. The sequenced sample was cultured T cells, either the whole culture or a sorted T cell fraction (not recorded which). Subset specified: Tr1-enriched cell product generated in vitro against host alloantigens. These receptors came from a human donor in good health.

The sample holds many counts of this clonotype. The chain carries TRBV28 and TRBJ2-7, with 9 bases lining up with TRBD1. Germline loops: CDR1 MDHEN, CDR2 SYDVKM. There are 15 residues in the CDR3. V lost 4 bases, J lost 5 bases, and 9 bases stayed unmatched. The CDR3 DNA reads as TGTGCCAGCAGTTCAACAGGGGGCGCGGCCCACGAGCAGTACTTC. Its protein product is CASSSTGGAAHEQYF.

This clonotype has a handful of counts. The chain joins TRBV20-1 to TRBJ2-3; unclear D gene. This CDR3 region has 13 residues. Germline V gene lookup returns CDR1 DFQATT and CDR2 SNEGSKA (reference sequence). With 0 bases removed from V and 5 bases from J, the gap between germline ends came to 9 bases. The DNA for the CDR3 is TGCAGTGCTAGAGAGGGCTGGATAGATACGCAGTATTTT. This encodes CSAREGWIDTQYF.

A note on this clonotype: Compared with germline, one end of the junction differs, possibly owing to a read error. The V gene is TRBV5-1, the J gene TRBJ1-1; no definite D call. This CDR3 has 14 amino acids. The germline gives CDR1 SGHRS, CDR2 YFSETQ. CDR3 region: CASSFWLQNTETFF. The CDR3 nucleotides are TGCGCCAGCAGCTTCTGGTTACAGAACACTGAAACTTTCTTT. Based on the CDR3 plus reference TRBV5-1 and TRBJ1-1, the full variable domain is KAGVTQTPRYLIKTRGQQVTLSCSPISGHRSVSWYQQTPGQGLQFLFEYFSETQRNKGNFPGRFSGRQFSNSRSEMNVSTLELGDSALYLCASSFWLQNTETFFGQGTRLTVV.

The rearrangement links TRBV24-1 to TRBJ2-1, with D maybe TRBD2 (6 bases). This CDR3 region has 18 residues. Germline V gene sequence: CDR1 KGHDR, CDR2 SFDVKD. Trimming took 1 base from V and 6 from J, leaving 21 bases between them. Here the CDR3 reads CATSDLLPGKLEGNEQFF. The CDR3 nucleotides are TGTGCCACCAGTGATTTACTCCCTGGGAAGCTGGAGGGCAATGAGCAGTTCTTC.

This chain uses TRBV5-1 with TRBJ1-1; D unclear. Germline V lookup: CDR1 SGHRS, CDR2 YFSETQ. The CDR3 is 13 residues long. V was trimmed by 4 bases and J by 4 bases, leaving 11 bases between them. The CDR3 loop is CASSLGESTEAFF. In DNA form, the CDR3 reads TGCGCCAGCAGCCTCGGGGAGTCCACTGAAGCTTTCTTT.

The chain has TRBV10-3 and TRBJ1-3, with D maybe TRBD1 (5 bases). The germline gives CDR1 ENHRY, CDR2 SYGVKD. Trimming cost V 0 bases and J 0 bases, with 9 bases left between them. The CDR3 consists of 16 residues. Here the CDR3 DNA reads TGTGCCATCAGTGAGTCCATGGGGGGCTCTGGAAACACCATATATTTT. Its translation: CAISESMGGSGNTIYF.

The chain is built from TRBV5-1 and TRBJ1-1; unclear D gene. The germline V gene encodes CDR1 SGHRS and CDR2 YFSETQ. The CDR3 runs to 13 residues. Deletions cut 6 bases from V and 0 bases from J, with 9 bases between. CDR3 residues: CASKQSLNTEAFF. CDR3 nucleotide sequence: TGCGCCAGCAAACAAAGTTTGAACACTGAAGCTTTCTTT. Full variable domain (outside the CDR3, taken from reference TRBV5-1 and TRBJ1-1): KAGVTQTPRYLIKTRGQQVTLSCSPISGHRSVSWYQQTPGQGLQFLFEYFSETQRNKGNFPGRFSGRQFSNSRSEMNVSTLELGDSALYLCASKQSLNTEAFFGQGTRLTVV.

This clonotype was picked up one time. The rearrangement joins TRBV19 to TRBJ1-2; D might be TRBD1 (6 bases). CDR1 is LNHDA and CDR2 is SQIVND in the germline V gene (reference sequence). The V and J ends lost 7 bases and 4 bases respectively, with 22 bases between them. The length of the CDR3 is 16 residues. In DNA, the CDR3 is TGTGCCAGTATTTTATCCCCTCGACAGGCCAGCTATGGCTACACCTTC. It specifies CASILSPRQASYGYTF.

This chain uses TRBV12-3 or TRBV12-4 with TRBJ2-1, with 13 bases that match TRBD2. There are 17 residues in the CDR3. The ends lost 6 bases at V and 2 bases at J; junction bases unmatched: 7. CDR3 sequence: CASRWTSGRGTYNEQFF. In nucleotides, the CDR3 is TGTGCCAGCAGATGGACTAGCGGGAGAGGGACCTACAATGAGCAGTTCTTC.

The chain has TRBV4-1 and TRBJ2-1; the D call may be TRBD1 or TRBD2 (6 bases each). V dropped 3 bases and J dropped 7 bases, with 28 bases sitting between them. Germline V lookup: CDR1 MGHRA, CDR2 YSYEKL. The CDR3 spans 19 residues. In nucleotides, the CDR3 is TGCGCCAGCAGCCAGATAATACTAGGTAGGGGGGCCTCTCTAAATGAGCAGTTCTTC. Translation: CASSQIILGRGASLNEQFF.

Here the CDR3 DNA reads TGTGCCAGCAGCTTAGTGGCGGAGACCCAGTACTTC. It translates to CASSLVAETQYF. V is TRBV7-2 and J is TRBJ2-5, with D hard to call. The CDR3 loop spans 12 amino acids. The V end lost 1 base, the J end lost 5 bases, and 5 bases lay between the germline ends. Germline-derived CDR1 and CDR2 are SGHTA and FQGNSA.

The chain has TRBV9 and TRBJ2-1; 8 nucleotides match TRBD2. CDR1 and CDR2 (germline): SGDLS, YYNGEE. V lost 3 bases and J lost 5; bases outside the gene matches: 7. The length of the CDR3 is 15 residues. DNA for the CDR3: TGTGCCAGCAGCGCAGGAAGCGGGAGTAACAATGAGCAGTTCTTC. This encodes CASSAGSGSNNEQFF.

This chain joins TRBV5-5 and TRBJ2-3, with 11 positions matching TRBD2. Losses at the gene ends were 4 bases for V and 4 bases for J; bases not matched to a gene: 8. This CDR3 is built from 16 residues. Germline CDR1 reads SGHKS; CDR2 reads YYEKEE (reference sequence). The CDR3 DNA sequence: TGTGCCAGCAGCGGAGTTAGCGGGAGGGGGTCAGATACGCAGTATTTT. It encodes CASSGVSGRGSDTQYF.

This clonotype appeared once. This chain connects TRBV18 to TRBJ2-5; D gene ambiguous. Germline V gene lookup returns CDR1 KGHSH and CDR2 LQKENI. With 8 bases removed from V and 2 bases from J, the gap between germline ends came to 12 bases. The CDR3 spans 13 residues. The CDR3 loop reads CASLGRLQETQYF. The CDR3 DNA reads TGTGCCAGCCTCGGACGGCTTCAAGAGACCCAGTACTTC.